This TCR beta chain stems from a study of read filtering for tumor transcriptome and immune sequencing. The wider study: Eight or nine patients were R-ISS I, 16 were R-ISS II, about seven were R-ISS III. Transcriptome libraries were built from DNase-treated RNA.

On this clonotype itself: What it recognizes is unknown.

Germline V gives CDR1 MNHEY, CDR2 SVGAGI. The CDR3 contains 15 residues. Losses at the gene ends were 6 bases for V and 0 bases for J; bases not matched to a gene: 4. This library used around 400 ng RNA and molecular barcoded adaptors spanning alpha/delta and beta/gamma chains. TCRdb reanalysed the reads using MiXCR and keeps one entry per CDR3 protein. The table has about 130,000 distinct CDR3 sequences, approximately 13% seen once. Overall study findings and caveats: Compared with RNA-seq, IR-seq gave much higher clonotype depth and reliability. This fraction held mixed bone marrow immune cells after CD138-negative sorting.

The chain joins TRBV6-5 to TRBJ2-2; 7 bases are shared with TRBD2. Sequencing was performed on a population of CD138-negative cells sorted from bone marrow. The origin of this receptor is a donor at least 40 years old with multiple myeloma. The CDR3 region is CASRLSGANTGELFF. The CDR3 DNA sequence: TGTGCCAGCAGGCTCAGCGGGGCGAACACCGGGGAGCTGTTTTTT.